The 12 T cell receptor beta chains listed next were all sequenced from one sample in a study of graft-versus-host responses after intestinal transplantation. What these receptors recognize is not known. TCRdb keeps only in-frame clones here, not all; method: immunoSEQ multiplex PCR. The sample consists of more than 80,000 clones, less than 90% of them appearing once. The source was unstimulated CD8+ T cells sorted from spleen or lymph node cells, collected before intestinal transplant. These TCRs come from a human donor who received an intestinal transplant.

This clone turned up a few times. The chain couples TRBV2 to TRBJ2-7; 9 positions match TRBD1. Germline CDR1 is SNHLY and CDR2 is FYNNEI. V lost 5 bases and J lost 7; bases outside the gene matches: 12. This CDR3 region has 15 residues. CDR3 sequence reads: CASSRTGTGFGEQYF. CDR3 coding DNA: TGTGCCAGCAGTCGGACCGGGACAGGGTTTGGAGAGCAGTACTTC.

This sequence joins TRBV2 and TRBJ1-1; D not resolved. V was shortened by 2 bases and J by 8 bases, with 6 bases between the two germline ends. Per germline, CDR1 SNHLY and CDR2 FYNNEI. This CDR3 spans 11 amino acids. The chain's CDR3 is CASSESQEAFF. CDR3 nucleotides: TGTGCCAGCAGTGAATCGCAGGAAGCTTTCTTT.

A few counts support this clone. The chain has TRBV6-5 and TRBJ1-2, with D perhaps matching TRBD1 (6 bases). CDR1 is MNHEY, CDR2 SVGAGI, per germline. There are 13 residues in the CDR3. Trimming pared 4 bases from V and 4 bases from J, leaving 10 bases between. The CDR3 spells CASSSGGGYGYTF. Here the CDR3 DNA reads TGTGCCAGCAGTTCGGGGGGCGGCTATGGCTACACCTTC.

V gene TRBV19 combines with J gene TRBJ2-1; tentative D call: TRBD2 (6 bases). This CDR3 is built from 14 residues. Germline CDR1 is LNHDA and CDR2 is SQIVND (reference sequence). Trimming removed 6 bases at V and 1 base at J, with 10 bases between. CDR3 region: CASRGAGSYNEQFF. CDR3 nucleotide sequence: TGTGCCAGTAGAGGAGCGGGTTCCTACAATGAGCAGTTCTTC.

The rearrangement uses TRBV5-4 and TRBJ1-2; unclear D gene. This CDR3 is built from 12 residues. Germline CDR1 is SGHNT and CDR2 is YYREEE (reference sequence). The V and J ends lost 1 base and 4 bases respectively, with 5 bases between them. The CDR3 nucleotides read TGTGCCAGCAGCTTGCGGAGCTATGGCTACACCTTC. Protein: CASSLRSYGYTF.

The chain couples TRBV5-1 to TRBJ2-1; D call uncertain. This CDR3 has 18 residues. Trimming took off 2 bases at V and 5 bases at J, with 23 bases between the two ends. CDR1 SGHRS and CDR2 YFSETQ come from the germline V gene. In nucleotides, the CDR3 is TGCGCCAGCAGCTTCCAACGGCAAAACCGTCCTACCAACAATGAGCAGTTCTTC. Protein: CASSFQRQNRPTNNEQFF.

Here the CDR3 DNA reads TGTGCCAGCAGCCAAGACAGTTCAACTAATGAAAAACTGTTTTTT. This encodes CASSQDSSTNEKLFF. The V and J genes are TRBV28 and TRBJ1-4, with a possible D match to TRBD1 (5 bases). The CDR3 has 15 amino acids. Germline lookup yields CDR1 MDHEN and CDR2 SYDVKM. Trimming took off 6 bases at V and 0 bases at J, with 11 bases between the two ends.

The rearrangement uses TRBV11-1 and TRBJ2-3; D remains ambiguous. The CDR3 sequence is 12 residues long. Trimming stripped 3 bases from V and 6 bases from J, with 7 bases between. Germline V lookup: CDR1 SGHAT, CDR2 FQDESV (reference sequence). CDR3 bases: TGTGCCAGCAGCTTTTCGGGTGATACGCAGTATTTT. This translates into CASSFSGDTQYF.

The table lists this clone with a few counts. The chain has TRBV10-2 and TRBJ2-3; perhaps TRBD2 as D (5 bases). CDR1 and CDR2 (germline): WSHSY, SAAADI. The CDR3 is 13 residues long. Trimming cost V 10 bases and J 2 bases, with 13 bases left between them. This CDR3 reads CAIGEDPTDTQYF. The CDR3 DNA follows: TGCGCCATCGGGGAAGATCCCACAGATACGCAGTATTTT.

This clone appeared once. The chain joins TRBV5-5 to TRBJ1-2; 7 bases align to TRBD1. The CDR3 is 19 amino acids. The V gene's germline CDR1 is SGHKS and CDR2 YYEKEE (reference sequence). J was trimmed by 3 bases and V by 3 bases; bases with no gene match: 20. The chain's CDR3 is CASSSYSSTGSMRYYGYTF. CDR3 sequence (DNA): TGTGCCAGCAGCTCTTACTCCTCGACAGGGTCGATGAGATACTATGGCTACACCTTC.

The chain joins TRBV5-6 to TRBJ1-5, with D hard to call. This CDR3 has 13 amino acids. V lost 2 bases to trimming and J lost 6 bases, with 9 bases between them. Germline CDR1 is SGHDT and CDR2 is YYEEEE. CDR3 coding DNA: TGTGCCAGCAGCTTAGAGGGAAGTCAGCCCCAGCATTTT. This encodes CASSLEGSQPQHF.

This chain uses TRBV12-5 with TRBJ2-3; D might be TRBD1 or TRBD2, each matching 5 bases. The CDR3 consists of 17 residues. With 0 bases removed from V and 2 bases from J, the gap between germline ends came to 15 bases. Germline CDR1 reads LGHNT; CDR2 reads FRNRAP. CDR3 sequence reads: CASGLVLFPGATDTQYF. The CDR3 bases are TGTGCTAGTGGTTTGGTACTTTTCCCCGGGGCCACAGATACGCAGTATTTT.